The clone carrying this T cell receptor beta chain was detected only once. Using a J-beta primer mix together with a sample-barcoded 5' primer, a second PCR was run for roughly 6 to 12 cycles. TCRdb itself ran the 5' RACE reads through MiXCR, one entry per CDR3 protein. The sample contains roughly 1.7 million distinct CDR3 sequences, approximately 32% of which appear only once. The length of the CDR3 is 16 residues. The germline V gene encodes CDR1 SGHVS and CDR2 FQNEAQ. The germline V and J ends were trimmed by 5 bases and 4 bases, with 17 bases remaining between them. The record originates from a study of blood T cells in healthy people across ages.

The origin of this receptor is a woman under 40 in good health. The sequencing sample was made of blood. This rearrangement joins TRBV7-8 to TRBJ1-4; no clear D gene. CDR3 sequence: CASSRRRTLHNEKLFF. The CDR3 DNA follows: TGTGCCAGCAGCCGTCGGCGGACTCTCCATAATGAAAAACTGTTTTTT.